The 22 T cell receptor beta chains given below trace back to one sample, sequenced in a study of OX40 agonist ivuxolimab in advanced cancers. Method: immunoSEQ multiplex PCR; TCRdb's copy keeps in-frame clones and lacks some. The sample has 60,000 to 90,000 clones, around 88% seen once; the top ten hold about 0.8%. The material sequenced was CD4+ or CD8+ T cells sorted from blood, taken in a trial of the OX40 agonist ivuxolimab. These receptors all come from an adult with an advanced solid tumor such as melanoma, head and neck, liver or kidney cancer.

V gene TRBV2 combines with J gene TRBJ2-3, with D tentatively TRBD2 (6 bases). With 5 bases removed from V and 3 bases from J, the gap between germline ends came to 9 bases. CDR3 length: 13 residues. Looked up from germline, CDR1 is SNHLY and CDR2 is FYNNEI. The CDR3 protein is CASSLGGTDTQYF. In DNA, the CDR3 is TGTGCCAGCAGTCTGGGGGGAACAGATACGCAGTATTTT.

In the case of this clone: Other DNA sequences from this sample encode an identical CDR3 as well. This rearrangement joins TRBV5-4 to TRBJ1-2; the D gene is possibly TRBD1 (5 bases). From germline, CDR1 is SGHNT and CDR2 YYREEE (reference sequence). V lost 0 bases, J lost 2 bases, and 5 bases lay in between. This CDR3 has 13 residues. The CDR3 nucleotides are TGTGCCAGCAGCTTGGGACAGAACTATGGCTACACCTTC. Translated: CASSLGQNYGYTF.

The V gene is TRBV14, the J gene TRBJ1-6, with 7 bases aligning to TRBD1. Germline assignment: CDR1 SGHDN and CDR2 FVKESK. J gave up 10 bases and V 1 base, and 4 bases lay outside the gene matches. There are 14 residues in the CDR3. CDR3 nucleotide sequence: TGTGCCAGCAGCCAAGGCCAGGGGGGATCACCCCTCCACTTT. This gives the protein CASSQGQGGSPLHF.

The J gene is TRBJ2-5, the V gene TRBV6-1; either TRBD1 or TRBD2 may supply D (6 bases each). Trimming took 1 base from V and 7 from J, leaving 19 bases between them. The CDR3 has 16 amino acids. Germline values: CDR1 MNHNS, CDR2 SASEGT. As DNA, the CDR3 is TGTGCCAGCAGTGAAGGATGGGGGGCAGGGGAACGGACCCAGTACTTC. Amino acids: CASSEGWGAGERTQYF.

The CDR3 protein is CASSLTGGVYNEQFF. The CDR3 nucleotides read TGTGCCAGCAGCTTAACAGGGGGCGTTTACAATGAGCAGTTCTTC. The chain combines TRBV11-3 with TRBJ2-1, with 9 bases aligning to TRBD1. This CDR3 is built from 15 residues. V was pared by 2 bases and J by 4 bases, with 3 bases of the junction left unmatched. Germline V gene data show CDR1 as SGHNT and CDR2 as YENEEA. The full variable domain, in which reference TRBV11-3 and TRBJ2-1 provide the parts outside the CDR3, is EAGVVQSPRYKIIEKKQPVAFWCNPISGHNTLYWYLQNLGQGPELLIRYENEEAVDDSQLPKDRFSAERLKGVDSTLKIQPAELGDSAVYLCASSLTGGVYNEQFFGPGTRLTVL.

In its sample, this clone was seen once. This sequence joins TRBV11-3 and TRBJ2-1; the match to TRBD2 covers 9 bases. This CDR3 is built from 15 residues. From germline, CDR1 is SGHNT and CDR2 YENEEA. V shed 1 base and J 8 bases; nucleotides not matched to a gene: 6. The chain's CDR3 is CASSLGLAGRDEQFF. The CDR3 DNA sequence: TGTGCCAGCAGCTTAGGTCTAGCGGGACGTGATGAGCAGTTCTTC.

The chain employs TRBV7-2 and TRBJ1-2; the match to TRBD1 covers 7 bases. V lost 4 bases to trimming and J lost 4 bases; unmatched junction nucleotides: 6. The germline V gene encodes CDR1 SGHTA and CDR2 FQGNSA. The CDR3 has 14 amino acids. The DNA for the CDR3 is TGTGCCAGCAGCTCAGACAGGGCCATCTATGGCTACACCTTC. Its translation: CASSSDRAIYGYTF.

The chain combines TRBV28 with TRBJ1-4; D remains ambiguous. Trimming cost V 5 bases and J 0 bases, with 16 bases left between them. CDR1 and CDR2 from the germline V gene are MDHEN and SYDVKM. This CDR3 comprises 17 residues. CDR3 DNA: TGTGCCAGCAGTCCACCGAATTACTGGGCAACTAATGAAAAACTGTTTTTT. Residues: CASSPPNYWATNEKLFF.

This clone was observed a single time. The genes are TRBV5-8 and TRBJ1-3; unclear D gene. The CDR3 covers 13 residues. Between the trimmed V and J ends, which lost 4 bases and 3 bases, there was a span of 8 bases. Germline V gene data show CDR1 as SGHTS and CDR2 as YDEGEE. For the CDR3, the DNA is TGTGCCAGCAGCCCCTGGCTTGGAAACACCATATATTTT. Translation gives CASSPWLGNTIYF.

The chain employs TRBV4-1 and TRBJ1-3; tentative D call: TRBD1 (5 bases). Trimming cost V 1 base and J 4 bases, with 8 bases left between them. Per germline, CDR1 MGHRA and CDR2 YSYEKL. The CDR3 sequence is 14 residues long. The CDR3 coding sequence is TGCGCCAGCAGCCAAGTTTCAGGGGGAAACACCATATATTTT. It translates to CASSQVSGGNTIYF.

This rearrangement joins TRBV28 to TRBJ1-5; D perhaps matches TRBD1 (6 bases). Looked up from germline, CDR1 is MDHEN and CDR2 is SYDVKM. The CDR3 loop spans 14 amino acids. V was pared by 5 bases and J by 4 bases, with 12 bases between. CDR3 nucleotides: TGTGCCAGCAGTAAGACAGGAGGTAATCAGCCCCAGCATTTT. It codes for CASSKTGGNQPQHF.

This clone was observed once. The CDR3 DNA reads as TGTGCCAGTAGTATAACCGCGACAGGCTTGAACTACGAGCAGTACTTC. It yields the protein CASSITATGLNYEQYF. J is TRBJ2-7 and V is TRBV19, with D tentatively TRBD1 (6 bases). V lost 2 bases, J lost 3 bases, and 17 bases lay in between. Germline CDR1 is LNHDA and CDR2 is SQIVND (reference sequence). The CDR3 is made up of 16 amino acids.

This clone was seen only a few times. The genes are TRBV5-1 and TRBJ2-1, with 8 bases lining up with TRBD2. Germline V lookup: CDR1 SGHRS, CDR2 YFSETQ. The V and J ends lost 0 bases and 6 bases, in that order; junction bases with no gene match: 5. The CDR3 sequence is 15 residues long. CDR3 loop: CASSLALAGGNEQFF. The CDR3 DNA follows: TGCGCCAGCAGCTTGGCCCTAGCGGGCGGCAATGAGCAGTTCTTC.

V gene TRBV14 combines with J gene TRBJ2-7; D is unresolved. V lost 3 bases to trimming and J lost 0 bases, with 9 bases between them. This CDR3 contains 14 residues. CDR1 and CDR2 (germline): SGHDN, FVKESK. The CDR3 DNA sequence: TGTGCCAGCAGCCAGAACATCCTCTCCTACGAGCAGTACTTC. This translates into CASSQNILSYEQYF.

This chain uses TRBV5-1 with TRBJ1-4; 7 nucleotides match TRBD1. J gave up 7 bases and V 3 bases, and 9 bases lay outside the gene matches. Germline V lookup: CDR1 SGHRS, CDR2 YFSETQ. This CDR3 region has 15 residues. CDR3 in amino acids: CASSSAGGPGEKLFF. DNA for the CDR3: TGCGCCAGCAGCTCCGCAGGGGGTCCGGGTGAAAAACTGTTTTTT.

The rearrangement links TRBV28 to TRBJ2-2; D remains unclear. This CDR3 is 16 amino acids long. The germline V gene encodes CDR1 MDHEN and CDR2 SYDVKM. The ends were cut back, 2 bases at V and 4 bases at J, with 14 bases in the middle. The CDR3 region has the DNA TGTGCCAGCAGTTTAGACCTCCTGGTAGCCACCGGGGAGCTGTTTTTT. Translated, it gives CASSLDLLVATGELFF.

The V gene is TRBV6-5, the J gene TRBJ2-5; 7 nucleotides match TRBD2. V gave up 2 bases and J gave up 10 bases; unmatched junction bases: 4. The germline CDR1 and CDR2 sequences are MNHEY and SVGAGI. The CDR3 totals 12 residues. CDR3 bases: TGTGCCAGCAGTTACGGTGGGAGGGGCCAGTACTTC. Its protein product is CASSYGGRGQYF.

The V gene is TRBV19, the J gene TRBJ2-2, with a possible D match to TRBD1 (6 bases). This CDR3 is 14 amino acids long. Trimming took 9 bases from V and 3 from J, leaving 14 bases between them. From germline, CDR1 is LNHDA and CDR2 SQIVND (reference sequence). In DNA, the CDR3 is TGTGCCAGGAGCCAGGGGTTGGACACCGGGGAGCTGTTTTTT. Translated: CARSQGLDTGELFF.

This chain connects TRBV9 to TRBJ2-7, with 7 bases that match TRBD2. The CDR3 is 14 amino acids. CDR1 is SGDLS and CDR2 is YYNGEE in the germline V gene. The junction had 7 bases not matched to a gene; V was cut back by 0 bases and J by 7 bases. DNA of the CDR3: TGTGCCAGCAGCGTAGCCCCCACCGGGGGGGAGCAGTACTTC. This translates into CASSVAPTGGEQYF.

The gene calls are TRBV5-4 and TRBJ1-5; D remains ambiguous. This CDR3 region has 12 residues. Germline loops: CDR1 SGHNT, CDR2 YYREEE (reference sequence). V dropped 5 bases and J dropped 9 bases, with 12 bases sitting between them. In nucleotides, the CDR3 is TGTGCCAGCAGTTTGTACGGAAGGCCCCAGCATTTT. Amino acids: CASSLYGRPQHF. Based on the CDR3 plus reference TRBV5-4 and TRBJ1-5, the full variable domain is ETGVTQSPTHLIKTRGQQVTLRCSSQSGHNTVSWYQQALGQGPQFIFQYYREEENGRGNFPPRFSGLQFPNYSSELNVNALELDDSALYLCASSLYGRPQHFGDGTRLSIL.

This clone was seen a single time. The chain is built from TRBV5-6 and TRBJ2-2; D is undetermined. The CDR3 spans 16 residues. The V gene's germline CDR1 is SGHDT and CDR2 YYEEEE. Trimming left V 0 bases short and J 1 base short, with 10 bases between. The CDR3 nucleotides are TGTGCCAGCAGCTTGGGAATAGACCGGAACACCGGGGAGCTGTTTTTT. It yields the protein CASSLGIDRNTGELFF.

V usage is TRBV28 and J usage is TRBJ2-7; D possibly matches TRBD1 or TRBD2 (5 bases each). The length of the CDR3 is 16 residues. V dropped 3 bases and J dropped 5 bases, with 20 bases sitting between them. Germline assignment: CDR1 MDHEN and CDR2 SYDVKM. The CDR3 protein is CASSFLEGRGVNEQYF. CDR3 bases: TGTGCCAGCAGTTTTTTAGAGGGGAGAGGGGTAAACGAGCAGTACTTC. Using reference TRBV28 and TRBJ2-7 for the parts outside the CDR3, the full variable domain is DVKVTQSSRYLVKRTGEKVFLECVQDMDHENMFWYRQDPGLGLRLIYFSYDVKMKEKGDIPEGYSVSREKKERFSLILESASTNQTSMYLCASSFLEGRGVNEQYFGPGTRLTVT.